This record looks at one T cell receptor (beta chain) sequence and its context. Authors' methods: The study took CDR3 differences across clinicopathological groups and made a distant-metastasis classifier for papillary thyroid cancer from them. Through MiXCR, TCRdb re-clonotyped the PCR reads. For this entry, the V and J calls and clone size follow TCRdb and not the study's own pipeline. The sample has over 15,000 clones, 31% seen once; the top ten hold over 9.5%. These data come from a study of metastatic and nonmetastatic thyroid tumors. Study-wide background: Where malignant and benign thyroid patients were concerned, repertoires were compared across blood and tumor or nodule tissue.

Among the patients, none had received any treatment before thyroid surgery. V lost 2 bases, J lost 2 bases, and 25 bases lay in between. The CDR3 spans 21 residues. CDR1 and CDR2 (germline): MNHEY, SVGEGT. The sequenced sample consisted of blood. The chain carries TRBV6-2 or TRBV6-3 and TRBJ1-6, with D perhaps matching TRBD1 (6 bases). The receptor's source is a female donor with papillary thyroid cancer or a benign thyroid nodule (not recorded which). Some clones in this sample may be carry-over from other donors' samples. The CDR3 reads CASSYNFRGGNTNTYNSPLHF. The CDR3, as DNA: TGTGCCAGCAGTTACAACTTCAGGGGAGGCAACACGAACACCTATAATTCACCCCTCCACTTT.